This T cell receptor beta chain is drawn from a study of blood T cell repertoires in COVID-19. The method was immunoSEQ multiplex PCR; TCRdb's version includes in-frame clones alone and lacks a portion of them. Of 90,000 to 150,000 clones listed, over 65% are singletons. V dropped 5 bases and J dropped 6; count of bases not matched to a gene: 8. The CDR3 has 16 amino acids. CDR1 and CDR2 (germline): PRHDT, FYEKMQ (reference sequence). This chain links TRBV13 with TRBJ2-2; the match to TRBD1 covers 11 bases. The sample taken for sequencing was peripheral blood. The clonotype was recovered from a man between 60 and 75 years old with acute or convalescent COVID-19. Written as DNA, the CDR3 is TGTGCCAGCAGCGCCGGACAGGGGGCTGCCGCCGGGGAGCTGTTTTTT. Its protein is CASSAGQGAAAGELFF.